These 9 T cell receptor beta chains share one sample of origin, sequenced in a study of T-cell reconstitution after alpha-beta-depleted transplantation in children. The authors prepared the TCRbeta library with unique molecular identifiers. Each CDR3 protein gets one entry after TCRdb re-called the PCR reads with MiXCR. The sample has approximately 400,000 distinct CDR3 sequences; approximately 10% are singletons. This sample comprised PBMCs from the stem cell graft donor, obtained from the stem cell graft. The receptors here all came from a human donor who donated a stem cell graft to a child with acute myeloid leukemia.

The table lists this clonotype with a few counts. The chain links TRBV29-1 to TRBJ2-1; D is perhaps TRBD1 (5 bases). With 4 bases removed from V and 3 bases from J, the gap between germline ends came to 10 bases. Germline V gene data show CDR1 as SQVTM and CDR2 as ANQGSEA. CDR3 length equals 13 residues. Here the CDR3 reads CSVAPDSYNEQFF. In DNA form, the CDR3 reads TGCAGCGTTGCCCCTGACAGCTACAATGAGCAGTTCTTC.

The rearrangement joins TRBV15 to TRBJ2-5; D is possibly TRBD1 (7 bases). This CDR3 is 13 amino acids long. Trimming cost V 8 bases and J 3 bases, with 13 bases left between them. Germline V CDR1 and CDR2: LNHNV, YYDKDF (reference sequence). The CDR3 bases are TGTGCCACCCGGCGGGGACAGAAAGAGACCCAGTACTTC. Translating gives CATRRGQKETQYF. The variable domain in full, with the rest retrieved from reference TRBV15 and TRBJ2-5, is DAMVIQNPRYQVTQFGKPVTLSCSQTLNHNVMYWYQQKSSQAPKLLFHYYDKDFNNEADTPDNFQSRRPNTSFCFLDIRSPGLGDTAMYLCATRRGQKETQYFGPGTRLLVL.

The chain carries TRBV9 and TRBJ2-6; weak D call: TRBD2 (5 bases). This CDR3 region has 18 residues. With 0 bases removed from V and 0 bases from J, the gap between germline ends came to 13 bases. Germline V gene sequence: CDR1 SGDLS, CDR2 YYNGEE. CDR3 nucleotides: TGTGCCAGCAGCGTAGGGGCCTGGGCGGGCTCTGGGGCCAACGTCCTGACTTTC. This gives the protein CASSVGAWAGSGANVLTF.

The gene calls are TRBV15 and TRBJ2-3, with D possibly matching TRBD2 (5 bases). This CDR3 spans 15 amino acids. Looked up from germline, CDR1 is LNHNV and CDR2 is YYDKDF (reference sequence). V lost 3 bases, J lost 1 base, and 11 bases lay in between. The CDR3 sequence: CATSSSRRGTDTQYF. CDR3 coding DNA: TGTGCCACCAGCAGCTCCCGGCGGGGCACAGATACGCAGTATTTT.

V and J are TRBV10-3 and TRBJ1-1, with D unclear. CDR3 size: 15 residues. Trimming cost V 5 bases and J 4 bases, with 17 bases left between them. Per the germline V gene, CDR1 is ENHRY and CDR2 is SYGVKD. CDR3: CAISPFLFVGTEAFF. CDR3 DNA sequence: TGTGCCATCAGTCCCTTTTTGTTTGTTGGCACTGAAGCTTTCTTT.

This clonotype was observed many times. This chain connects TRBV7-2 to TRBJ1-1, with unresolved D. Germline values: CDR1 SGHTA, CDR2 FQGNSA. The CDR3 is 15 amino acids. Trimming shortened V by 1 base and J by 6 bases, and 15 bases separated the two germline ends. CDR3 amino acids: CASSLVPEGPAEAFF. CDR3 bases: TGTGCCAGCAGCTTAGTTCCCGAGGGTCCCGCTGAAGCTTTCTTT.

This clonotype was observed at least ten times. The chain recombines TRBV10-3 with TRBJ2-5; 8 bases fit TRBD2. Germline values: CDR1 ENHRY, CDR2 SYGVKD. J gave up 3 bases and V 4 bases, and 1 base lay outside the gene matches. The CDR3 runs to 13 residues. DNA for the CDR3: TGTGCCATCAGTGGGGGACTAGAAGAGACCCAGTACTTC. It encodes CAISGGLEETQYF.

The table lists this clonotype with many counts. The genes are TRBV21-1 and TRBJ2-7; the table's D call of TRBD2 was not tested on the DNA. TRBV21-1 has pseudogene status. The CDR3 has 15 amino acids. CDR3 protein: CASSCNRDLPYEQYV. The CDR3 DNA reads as TGTGCCAGCAGCTGCAACCGGGACTTACCCTACGAGCAGTACGTC.

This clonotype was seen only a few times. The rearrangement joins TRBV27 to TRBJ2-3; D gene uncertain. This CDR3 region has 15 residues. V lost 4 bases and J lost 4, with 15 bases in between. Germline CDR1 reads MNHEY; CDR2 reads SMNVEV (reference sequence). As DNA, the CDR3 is TGTGCCAGCAGTTCAGGCCGGTTGTTTGCAGATACGCAGTATTTT. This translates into CASSSGRLFADTQYF.